This TCR beta chain was profiled in a study of blood T cell repertoires in COVID-19. Whole-study context: The United States, Italy and Spain supplied acute and convalescent COVID-19 samples.

TCRdb keeps only in-frame clones here, not all; method: immunoSEQ multiplex PCR. The sample yields 110,000 to 150,000 clones, around 90% seen once. Sequences were obtained from peripheral blood. The TCR comes from a man in his 70s with acute or convalescent COVID-19.

CDR3 nucleotides: TGTGCCAGCAGCTCTACGAGCGGATCGCAGTATTTT. Its translation is CASSSTSGSQYF. J is TRBJ2-3 and V is TRBV11-2; tentative D call: TRBD2 (5 bases). The length of the CDR3 is 12 residues. The V end was cut by 4 bases, the J end by 10 bases, with 12 bases between. Germline V gene data show CDR1 as SGHAT and CDR2 as FQNNGV.